The 27 T cell receptor beta chains given below trace back to one sample, sequenced in a study of cytomegalovirus exposure and HLA in healthy donors. PCR used 60 Vbeta primers and 13 Jbeta primers. The table came from immunoSEQ multiplex PCR; TCRdb's copy has only in-frame clones and leaves some out. The top ten clones hold more than 3.5% of a sample with over 95,000 clones, under 80% of them seen once. Sequences were obtained from PBMCs. The receptors derive from a woman aged 40 to 50 in good health and CMV-seropositive.

The gene calls are TRBV30 and TRBJ2-5, with TRBD2 matching over 7 bases. The trim removed 7 bases at V and 2 bases at J, leaving 10 bases unmatched. This CDR3 has 14 residues. In germline, CDR1 is GTSNPN, CDR2 SVGIG (reference sequence). The CDR3 sequence is CAYCGQGGQETQYF. In DNA form, the CDR3 reads TGTGCCTACTGCGGGCAGGGAGGGCAAGAGACCCAGTACTTC.

CDR3 in amino acids: CASSSLAGREETQYF. The CDR3 DNA is TGCGCCAGCAGCTCGCTAGCGGGGAGGGAGGAGACCCAGTACTTC. V and J are TRBV5-1 and TRBJ2-5; 9 bases agree with TRBD2. The germline V gene has CDR1 SGHRS and CDR2 YFSETQ. V shed 3 bases and J 5 bases; nucleotides not matched to a gene: 8. This CDR3 spans 15 amino acids.

The chain joins TRBV19 to TRBJ1-6; no definite D call. Germline V gene lookup returns CDR1 LNHDA and CDR2 SQIVND (reference sequence). The CDR3 totals 14 residues. Between the trimmed V and J ends, which lost 3 bases and 4 bases, there was a span of 7 bases. The CDR3 bases are TGTGCCAGTAGTATTAACAGTTATAATTCACCCCTCCACTTT. This codes for CASSINSYNSPLHF.

CDR3 coding DNA: TGTGCCAGTAGCGTCTTCCTAGCCAAAAACATTCAGTACTTC. Translating it yields CASSVFLAKNIQYF. This chain uses TRBV19 with TRBJ2-4; D gene unclear. CDR3 length: 14 residues. Germline V CDR1 and CDR2: LNHDA, SQIVND (reference sequence). Trimming removed 6 bases at V and 0 bases at J, with 9 bases between.

This chain uses TRBV7-8 with TRBJ1-1, with unresolved D. Germline loops: CDR1 SGHVS, CDR2 FQNEAQ. The V end lost 7 bases, the J end lost 0 bases, and 15 bases lay between the germline ends. This CDR3 has 15 amino acids. The CDR3 spells CASNLGRAVNTEAFF. CDR3 sequence (DNA): TGTGCCAGCAACCTGGGGAGGGCGGTGAACACTGAAGCTTTCTTT.

This clone was recorded a few times. Other DNA sequences in the same sample also yield this CDR3. CDR3 loop: CASSVAGGSTGELFF. The CDR3 DNA reads as TGTGCCAGCAGTGTAGCGGGGGGGAGCACCGGGGAGCTGTTTTTT. The genes are TRBV2 and TRBJ2-2, with 11 bases fitting TRBD2. Germline loops: CDR1 SNHLY, CDR2 FYNNEI. Unmatched junction bases numbered 2, after V lost 4 bases and J lost 4 bases. The CDR3 sequence is 15 residues long.

This sequence joins TRBV5-1 and TRBJ1-1, with 12 bases that match TRBD1. Trimming at V came to 4 bases and at J to 0 bases, leaving 4 bases not matched to a gene. CDR1 is SGHRS and CDR2 is YFSETQ in the germline V gene. The CDR3 has 16 residues. CDR3 bases: TGCGCCAGCAGCCTGGGGACAGGGGGCGTGAACACTGAAGCTTTCTTT. Residues: CASSLGTGGVNTEAFF.

The V and J genes are TRBV11-3 and TRBJ2-1; D is undetermined. Trimming left V 5 bases short and J 0 bases short, with 11 bases between. The CDR3 consists of 15 residues. Germline loops: CDR1 SGHNT, CDR2 YENEEA. This chain's CDR3 is CASSPRRSSYNEQFF. The CDR3 DNA follows: TGTGCCAGCAGCCCGAGGCGTAGCTCCTACAATGAGCAGTTCTTC.

In this sample, this clone turned up many times. The chain links TRBV5-4 to TRBJ1-2; no clear D. CDR1 is SGHNT and CDR2 is YYREEE in the germline V gene (reference sequence). V lost 1 base and J 0 bases, leaving 10 bases between the germline ends. The CDR3 spans 15 residues. DNA for the CDR3: TGTGCCAGCAGCTTGTTGGGCAGAGCTAACTATGGCTACACCTTC. It encodes CASSLLGRANYGYTF. Drawing the rest from reference TRBV5-4 and TRBJ1-2, the complete variable domain is ETGVTQSPTHLIKTRGQQVTLRCSSQSGHNTVSWYQQALGQGPQFIFQYYREEENGRGNFPPRFSGLQFPNYSSELNVNALELDDSALYLCASSLLGRANYGYTFGSGTRLTVV.

The chain uses TRBV27 and TRBJ2-7, with a weak D call TRBD1 (6 bases). From germline, CDR1 is MNHEY and CDR2 SMNVEV (reference sequence). V shed 0 bases and J shed 0 bases, with 9 bases lying between them. The CDR3 covers 15 residues. The chain's CDR3 is CASSLSLQGSYEQYF. For the CDR3, the DNA is TGTGCCAGCAGTTTATCCTTACAGGGCTCCTACGAGCAGTACTTC.

The chain has TRBV19 and TRBJ1-2, with D tentatively TRBD1 (5 bases). The CDR3 sequence is 12 residues long. V lost 6 bases and J lost 8, with 13 bases in between. The germline V gene encodes CDR1 LNHDA and CDR2 SQIVND (reference sequence). The CDR3 protein is CASSVGGIGYTF. In nucleotides, the CDR3 is TGTGCCAGTAGCGTCGGGGGTATAGGCTACACCTTC.

The rearrangement joins TRBV5-1 to TRBJ1-1, with 9 bases lining up with TRBD1. Trimming cost V 3 bases and J 5 bases; bases outside gene matches: 5. Germline assignment: CDR1 SGHRS and CDR2 YFSETQ. The CDR3 is made up of 14 amino acids. In DNA form, the CDR3 reads TGCGCCAGCAGCTATACAGGGGGCAAGACTGAAGCTTTCTTT. This codes for CASSYTGGKTEAFF.

The rearrangement joins TRBV5-1 to TRBJ1-6, with D perhaps matching TRBD1 (6 bases). Looked up from germline, CDR1 is SGHRS and CDR2 is YFSETQ. CDR3 length: 14 amino acids. V was shortened by 3 bases and J by 9 bases, with 13 bases between the two germline ends. The CDR3 nucleotides read TGCGCCAGCAGCTCAGGGGACCAGGGTTCACCCCTCCACTTT. Amino acid sequence: CASSSGDQGSPLHF.

This clone came up a few times. The chain recombines TRBV5-1 with TRBJ2-7, with 10 bases aligning to TRBD1. The CDR3 sequence is 14 residues long. Trimming at V came to 7 bases and at J to 3 bases, leaving 7 bases not matched to a gene. Germline loops: CDR1 SGHRS, CDR2 YFSETQ. This CDR3 is CASRRQGAHYEQYF. The CDR3 nucleotides read TGCGCCAGCCGCCGACAGGGGGCCCACTACGAGCAGTACTTC.

This chain uses TRBV10-3 with TRBJ1-5; unclear D gene. The CDR3 is made up of 15 amino acids. The V end was cut by 0 bases, the J end by 6 bases, with 12 bases between. Germline CDR1 ENHRY, CDR2 SYGVKD. CDR3 in amino acids: CAISESGRVSQPQHF. DNA of the CDR3: TGTGCCATCAGTGAGTCTGGGAGGGTAAGTCAGCCCCAGCATTTT.

The J gene is TRBJ2-7, the V gene TRBV4-3; D is perhaps TRBD2 (6 bases). CDR3 size: 18 residues. CDR1 is LGHNA and CDR2 is YSLEER in the germline V gene. Deletions cut 2 bases from V and 3 bases from J, with 23 bases between. The CDR3, as DNA: TGCGCCAGCAGCCAAAATTGGCGAGGCAGGGTGGGGGGCTACGAGCAGTACTTC. This gives the protein CASSQNWRGRVGGYEQYF.

This clone was detected only once. This rearrangement joins TRBV7-3 to TRBJ1-4; the D is unclear. In germline, CDR1 is SGHTA, CDR2 FQGTGA. V shed 5 bases and J shed 6 bases, with 16 bases lying between them. This CDR3 is 15 amino acids long. CDR3 nucleotide sequence: TGTGCCAGCAGCGTTTCGGGTTCTATCGATGAAAAACTGTTTTTT. Residues: CASSVSGSIDEKLFF.

This chain joins TRBV11-1 and TRBJ2-1, with TRBD1 matching 9 bases. Unmatched junction bases numbered 7, after V lost 4 bases and J lost 6 bases. The CDR3 loop spans 15 amino acids. Per germline, CDR1 SGHAT and CDR2 FQDESV (reference sequence). For the CDR3, the DNA is TGTGCCAGCAGCTCACCGGGACAGGGAATCAATGAGCAGTTCTTC. Protein: CASSSPGQGINEQFF.

The chain uses TRBV9 and TRBJ1-6, with no clear D. V lost 0 bases and J 3 bases, leaving 10 bases between the germline ends. This CDR3 has 16 amino acids. Germline loops: CDR1 SGDLS, CDR2 YYNGEE. CDR3 in DNA: TGTGCCAGCAGCGTAGGTCATACAGTCTATAATTCACCCCTCCACTTT. Protein sequence: CASSVGHTVYNSPLHF.

The rearrangement uses TRBV4-1 and TRBJ2-7, with TRBD1 matching 8 bases. The CDR3 has 15 amino acids. The V and J ends lost 3 bases and 0 bases, in that order; junction bases with no gene match: 4. Germline lookup yields CDR1 MGHRA and CDR2 YSYEKL. The CDR3 spells CASSQTGANSYEQYF. The CDR3 region has the DNA TGCGCCAGCAGCCAGACAGGGGCCAACTCCTACGAGCAGTACTTC.

The V call is TRBV2, the J call TRBJ1-2; TRBD1 aligns across 9 bases. Unmatched junction bases numbered 6, after V lost 7 bases and J lost 3 bases. Germline loops: CDR1 SNHLY, CDR2 FYNNEI. This CDR3 is 14 amino acids long. This chain's CDR3 is CASTVGQGHYGYTF. The CDR3 region has the DNA TGTGCCAGCACCGTGGGACAGGGCCACTATGGCTACACCTTC.

V gene TRBV10-2 combines with J gene TRBJ2-5; TRBD2 agrees at 7 bases. Trimming cost V 8 bases and J 5 bases; bases outside gene matches: 5. This CDR3 is 12 amino acids long. Germline V gene data show CDR1 as WSHSY and CDR2 as SAAADI. CDR3: CASGSGVETQYF. The DNA for the CDR3 is TGCGCCAGCGGGAGCGGGGTGGAGACCCAGTACTTC.

The CDR3 is CASSNRDSKYEQYF. CDR3 nucleotide sequence: TGTGCCAGCAGCAACCGGGACTCCAAATACGAGCAGTACTTC. The rearrangement uses TRBV13 and TRBJ2-7, with D possibly matching TRBD2 (6 bases). Trimming shortened V by 5 bases and J by 4 bases, and 15 bases separated the two germline ends. The CDR3 is 14 amino acids. Looked up from germline, CDR1 is PRHDT and CDR2 is FYEKMQ (reference sequence).

The rearrangement joins TRBV5-1 to TRBJ2-3, with 13 bases identical to TRBD2. The CDR3 is 21 residues long. In germline, CDR1 is SGHRS, CDR2 YFSETQ. Germline trimming cut 4 bases from V and 3 bases from J; bases unmatched to any gene: 20. The CDR3 bases are TGCGCCAGCAGCCGACCTCGTGGACTAGCGGGAGAAGGCCCTCGGACAGATACGCAGTATTTT. Its protein is CASSRPRGLAGEGPRTDTQYF.

The chain employs TRBV18 and TRBJ1-1, with a weak D call TRBD1 (6 bases). CDR1 and CDR2 (germline): KGHSH, LQKENI. The CDR3 has 14 residues. V shed 2 bases and J shed 5 bases, with 12 bases lying between them. The CDR3 nucleotides read TGTGCCAGCTCACCAATAGCCCAGGGGACTGAAGCTTTCTTT. Its translation is CASSPIAQGTEAFF.

This sequence joins TRBV4-3 and TRBJ1-6; the match to TRBD1 covers 8 bases. In germline, CDR1 is LGHNA, CDR2 YSLEER. The CDR3 spans 15 residues. V was pared by 4 bases and J by 10 bases, with 9 bases of the junction left unmatched. The CDR3 nucleotides read TGCGCCAGCAGCCGCGTTACAGGGGGGGACTCACCCCTCCACTTT. The encoded protein is CASSRVTGGDSPLHF.

The V call is TRBV6-4, the J call TRBJ1-2; 7 bases match TRBD1. From germline, CDR1 is MRHNA and CDR2 SNTAGT. V lost 6 bases, J lost 4 bases, and 11 bases stayed unmatched. The CDR3 runs to 15 residues. The CDR3 spells CASRGETGTTYGYTF. The DNA of the CDR3 is TGTGCCAGCAGAGGGGAGACAGGGACCACCTATGGCTACACCTTC.